The 25 T cell receptor beta chains below all came from one sample that was sequenced in a study of CD4 T cells in relation to SARS-CoV-2 and coronaviruses (dated by TCRdb to about 2021). Library method: the immunoSEQ multiplex PCR assay. This immuneACCESS table, as held by TCRdb, lists in-frame sequences with V and J called but not all clones. Of the missing ones, under half trace to an unresolved V gene in checked studies; the others have no known cause. The sample has about 37,000 clones on record, roughly 90% of them singletons. Roughly a tenth of the sample is in the top ten clones. Specimen: memory CD4+ T cells from PBMCs. The cell subset or site label of this sample denotes: memory (non-naive) CD4+ T cells. These receptors were taken from an adult with COVID-19.

In the case of this clone: A read error may account for a junction end that differs from germline. CDR3 loop: CASSLATSGGQETQYF. CDR3 bases: TGTGCTAGCAGCTTAGCAACTAGCGGGGGCCAAGAGACCCAGTACTTC. V gene TRBV7-7 combines with J gene TRBJ2-5; 11 nucleotides align to TRBD2. The CDR3 contains 16 residues. The germline V gene encodes CDR1 SSHAT and CDR2 FNYEAQ (reference sequence).

In its sample, this clone was seen a few times. V gene TRBV19 combines with J gene TRBJ1-6, with D tentatively TRBD1 (6 bases). Deletions cut 6 bases from V and 9 bases from J, with 15 bases between. This CDR3 contains 14 residues. CDR1 is LNHDA, CDR2 SQIVND, per germline (reference sequence). This chain's CDR3 is CASSLGAGVSPLHF. The CDR3, as DNA: TGTGCCAGTAGCTTGGGGGCAGGTGTTTCACCCCTCCACTTT.

A single count supports this clone. The chain employs TRBV29-1 and TRBJ1-3, with a possible D match to TRBD1 (6 bases). Trimming removed 6 bases from V and 1 base from J, with 13 bases in between. The CDR3 totals 14 residues. Germline V lookup: CDR1 SQVTM, CDR2 ANQGSEA. As DNA, the CDR3 is TGCAGCGTCGGAACAGGGATTTCTGGAAACACCATATATTTT. Amino acid sequence: CSVGTGISGNTIYF. Based on the CDR3 plus reference TRBV29-1 and TRBJ1-3, the full variable domain is SAVISQKPSRDICQRGTSLTIQCQVDSQVTMMFWYRQQPGQSLTLIATANQGSEATYESGFVIDKFPISRPNLTFSTLTVSNMSPEDSSIYLCSVGTGISGNTIYFGEGSWLTVV.

The chain joins TRBV30 to TRBJ2-3; perhaps D is TRBD1 or TRBD2 (6 bases each). Germline values: CDR1 GTSNPN, CDR2 SVGIG (reference sequence). The CDR3 is 15 amino acids. V lost 5 bases and J lost 1, with 16 bases in between. The CDR3 coding sequence is TGTGCCTGGTTAAGACCGGGGGCCGGCACAGATACGCAGTATTTT. As protein: CAWLRPGAGTDTQYF.

The chain carries TRBV11-3 and TRBJ2-5; TRBD1 agrees at 7 bases. This CDR3 comprises 15 residues. The V segment lost 3 bases and the J segment 3 bases; nucleotides outside the gene matches: 7. CDR1 is SGHNT and CDR2 is YENEEA in the germline V gene. The CDR3 DNA sequence: TGTGCCAGCAGCTTGTGGCAGGGACAGAAAGAGACCCAGTACTTC. It specifies CASSLWQGQKETQYF.

The chain carries TRBV3-1 (or the pseudogene TRBV3-2) and TRBJ2-6; perhaps TRBD2 as D (6 bases). The germline V gene encodes CDR1 LGHDT and CDR2 YNNKEL (reference sequence). This CDR3 has 16 amino acids. V dropped 5 bases and J dropped 0 bases, with 11 bases sitting between them. This CDR3 is CASSKGRDSGANVLTF. The CDR3 coding sequence is TGTGCCAGCAGCAAGGGGCGGGACTCTGGGGCCAACGTCCTGACTTTC.

The gene calls are TRBV5-4 and TRBJ2-2; TRBD2 aligns across 9 bases. The germline V gene has CDR1 SGHNT and CDR2 YYREEE (reference sequence). The CDR3 sequence is 18 residues long. The trim removed 4 bases at V and 0 bases at J, leaving 10 bases unmatched. The CDR3 here is CASSAARSGGSNTGELFF. CDR3 DNA sequence: TGTGCCAGCAGCGCCGCTCGTAGCGGGGGCTCGAACACCGGGGAGCTGTTTTTT.

J is TRBJ2-7 and V is TRBV3-1 (or the pseudogene TRBV3-2); possibly TRBD2 for D (5 bases). This CDR3 comprises 14 residues. V lost 3 bases to trimming and J lost 0 bases, with 9 bases between them. Looked up from germline, CDR1 is LGHDT and CDR2 is YNNKEL (reference sequence). The DNA of the CDR3 is TGTGCCAGCAGCCACCTAGCTGACTCCTACGAGCAGTACTTC. Amino acid sequence: CASSHLADSYEQYF.

The chain has TRBV3-1 (or the pseudogene TRBV3-2) and TRBJ2-7; D may be TRBD1 (6 bases). The CDR3 extends over 12 amino acids. The germline V gene has CDR1 LGHDT and CDR2 YNNKEL (reference sequence). Trimming cost V 6 bases and J 0 bases, with 6 bases left between them. The CDR3 loop reads CASRDSSYEQYF. The CDR3 DNA is TGTGCCAGCAGGGACAGCTCCTACGAGCAGTACTTC.

The CDR3 loop reads CASSQVQDSPTDTQYF. As DNA, the CDR3 is TGTGCCAGCAGCCAAGTTCAAGACTCCCCCACAGATACGCAGTATTTT. The gene calls are TRBV4-2 and TRBJ2-3; no reliable D call. The CDR3 has 16 residues. Per germline, CDR1 LGHNA and CDR2 YNFKEQ. The V end lost 1 base, the J end lost 2 bases, and 13 bases lay between the germline ends.

This chain connects TRBV7-2 to TRBJ1-5; D ambiguous. The CDR3 covers 17 residues. Trimming stripped 2 bases from V and 1 base from J, with 15 bases between. Germline-derived CDR1 and CDR2 are SGHTA and FQGNSA. The chain's CDR3 is CASSLRPSGVSNQPQHF. CDR3 nucleotide sequence: TGTGCCAGCAGCTTAAGGCCTAGTGGGGTGAGCAATCAGCCCCAGCATTTT.

The rearrangement joins TRBV7-2 to TRBJ2-5; D is tentatively TRBD1 or TRBD2 (5 bases each). The V gene's germline CDR1 is SGHTA and CDR2 FQGNSA. The CDR3 contains 14 residues. Deletions cut 5 bases from V and 7 bases from J, with 17 bases between. CDR3 sequence: CASSPGTGSGTQYF. CDR3 in DNA: TGTGCCAGCAGCCCCGGGACGGGCTCGGGGACCCAGTACTTC.

The V gene is TRBV9, the J gene TRBJ1-5; TRBD1 might be the D (5 bases). V shed 0 bases and J shed 2 bases, with 9 bases lying between them. The CDR3 sequence is 15 residues long. Germline assignment: CDR1 SGDLS and CDR2 YYNGEE. CDR3 region: CASSVGEGRNQPQHF. CDR3 bases: TGTGCCAGCAGCGTAGGGGAGGGACGCAATCAGCCCCAGCATTTT.

V is TRBV9 and J is TRBJ2-3; 10 bases fit TRBD2. CDR3 length: 15 amino acids. The V and J ends lost 2 bases and 2 bases, in that order; junction bases with no gene match: 2. The germline gives CDR1 SGDLS, CDR2 YYNGEE. CDR3 in amino acids: CASSVLAGVTDTQYF. The CDR3 DNA reads TGTGCCAGCAGCGTCCTAGCGGGGGTCACAGATACGCAGTATTTT.

CDR3 in amino acids: CASSQTGSSLDTQYF. For the CDR3, the DNA is TGTGCCAGCAGCCAGACAGGTTCTAGTCTAGATACGCAGTATTTT. The chain uses TRBV5-4 and TRBJ2-3, with D tentatively TRBD1 (6 bases). Germline V gene data show CDR1 as SGHNT and CDR2 as YYREEE (reference sequence). CDR3 size: 15 residues. Trimming removed 4 bases at V and 5 bases at J, with 17 bases between.

The chain has TRBV9 and TRBJ2-7, with 9 bases identical to TRBD2. CDR1 and CDR2 from the germline V gene are SGDLS and YYNGEE. V trimming: 0 bases; J trimming: 2 bases; junction bases outside the gene matches: 3. CDR3 length: 15 amino acids. This CDR3 is CASSVGQRGAYEQYF. The CDR3 DNA reads as TGTGCCAGCAGCGTAGGACAGCGGGGGGCCTACGAGCAGTACTTC.

The chain uses TRBV7-3 and TRBJ2-2; possibly TRBD2 for D (6 bases). The CDR3 runs 15 residues. Trimming took off 5 bases at V and 0 bases at J, with 10 bases between the two ends. The germline V gene has CDR1 SGHTA and CDR2 FQGTGA. CDR3 sequence: CASSPQRANTGELFF. The CDR3 DNA is TGTGCCAGCAGCCCCCAGCGGGCGAACACCGGGGAGCTGTTTTTT.

The genes are TRBV5-1 and TRBJ2-3, with D unclear. Germline loops: CDR1 SGHRS, CDR2 YFSETQ. The CDR3 covers 11 residues. Trimming cost V 0 bases and J 6 bases, with 2 bases left between them. CDR3 sequence (DNA): TGCGCCAGCAGCTTGGAGGATACGCAGTATTTT. Translating gives CASSLEDTQYF.

The rearrangement uses TRBV13 and TRBJ2-7, with 9 bases aligning to TRBD2. The ends lost 2 bases at V and 1 base at J; junction bases unmatched: 6. The germline V gene encodes CDR1 PRHDT and CDR2 FYEKMQ (reference sequence). The length of the CDR3 is 16 residues. CDR3 sequence (DNA): TGTGCCAGCAGCTTAACTAGCGGGCCTCTGTCCTACGAGCAGTACTTC. It yields the protein CASSLTSGPLSYEQYF.

The V gene is TRBV7-2, the J gene TRBJ1-5; D gene uncertain. With 1 base removed from V and 1 base from J, the gap between germline ends came to 11 bases. CDR3 size: 16 residues. Germline V gene lookup returns CDR1 SGHTA and CDR2 FQGNSA. CDR3 protein: CASSLGSGRSNQPQHF. The CDR3 DNA reads as TGTGCCAGCAGCTTAGGTTCGGGCAGGAGCAATCAGCCCCAGCATTTT.

This chain uses TRBV5-4 with TRBJ2-2, with D perhaps TRBD1 or TRBD2 (5 bases each). CDR3 size: 17 residues. Germline assignment: CDR1 SGHNT and CDR2 YYREEE (reference sequence). V was cut by 1 base and J by 1 base, with 14 bases left in between. The CDR3: CASSLLWGSENTGELFF. In nucleotides, the CDR3 is TGTGCCAGCAGCTTGCTCTGGGGGTCTGAGAACACCGGGGAGCTGTTTTTT. Combining the CDR3 with reference TRBV5-4 and TRBJ2-2 gives the whole variable domain ETGVTQSPTHLIKTRGQQVTLRCSSQSGHNTVSWYQQALGQGPQFIFQYYREEENGRGNFPPRFSGLQFPNYSSELNVNALELDDSALYLCASSLLWGSENTGELFFGEGSRLTVL.

The chain links TRBV24-1 to TRBJ2-1; D is uncertain. Looked up from germline, CDR1 is KGHDR and CDR2 is SFDVKD. This CDR3 spans 13 amino acids. The V end was cut by 0 bases, the J end by 6 bases, with 5 bases between. This chain's CDR3 is CATSDLMTNEQFF. The CDR3 DNA reads TGTGCCACCAGTGATTTGATGACCAATGAGCAGTTCTTC.

This chain links TRBV11-1 with TRBJ1-1, with D perhaps TRBD1 (5 bases). Trimming took 2 bases from V and 2 from J, leaving 12 bases between them. Germline CDR1 SGHAT, CDR2 FQDESV (reference sequence). The CDR3 sequence is 15 residues long. The CDR3 protein is CASSLWSGPNTEAFF. CDR3 DNA sequence: TGTGCCAGCAGCTTATGGTCGGGGCCTAACACTGAAGCTTTCTTT.

This clone was seen only a few times. The chain combines TRBV2 with TRBJ1-5; TRBD1 aligns across 7 bases. V was pared by 4 bases and J by 7 bases, with 1 base of the junction left unmatched. In germline, CDR1 is SNHLY, CDR2 FYNNEI. The CDR3 has 12 amino acids. CDR3 sequence: CASSVGGQPQHF. The DNA for the CDR3 is TGTGCCAGCAGTGTAGGGGGCCAGCCCCAGCATTTT.

V gene TRBV5-1 combines with J gene TRBJ2-2, with D possibly matching TRBD2 (5 bases). V was clipped by 4 bases and J by 6 bases, with 16 bases between them. Germline V gene lookup returns CDR1 SGHRS and CDR2 YFSETQ. The CDR3 runs to 15 residues. In DNA, the CDR3 is TGCGCCAGCAGCCGCGCACGAACGGAGGCCGGGGAGCTGTTTTTT. Translating gives CASSRARTEAGELFF.